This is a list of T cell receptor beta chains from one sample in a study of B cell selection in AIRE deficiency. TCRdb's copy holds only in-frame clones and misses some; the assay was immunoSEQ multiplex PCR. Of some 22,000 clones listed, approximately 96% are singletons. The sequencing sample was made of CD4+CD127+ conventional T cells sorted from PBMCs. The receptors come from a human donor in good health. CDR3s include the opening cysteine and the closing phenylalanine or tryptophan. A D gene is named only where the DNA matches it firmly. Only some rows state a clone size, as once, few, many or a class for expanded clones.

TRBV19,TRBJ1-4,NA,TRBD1,TGTGCCAGTAGTAGCGGACAGGCCGGCGAAAAACTGTTTTTT,CASSSGQAGEKLFF
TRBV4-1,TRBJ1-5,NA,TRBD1,TGCGCCAGCAGCCAAGGAGGGGGACAGGGGATACAGCCCCAGCATTTT,CASSQGGGQGIQPQHF
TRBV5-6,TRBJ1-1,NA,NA,TGTGCCAGCAGTCGAGACACCCGGAACACTGAAGCTTTCTTT,CASSRDTRNTEAFF
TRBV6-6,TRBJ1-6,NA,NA,TGTGCCAGCAGATCAGGGGCAGGTTCACCCCTCCACTTT,CASRSGAGSPLHF
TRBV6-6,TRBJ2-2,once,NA,TGTGCCAGCAGCCCCGGCAACACCGGGGAGCTGTTTTTT,CASSPGNTGELFF
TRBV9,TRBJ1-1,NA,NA,TGTGCCAGCAGCGTACTCGGGGGTGGCACTGAAGCTTTCTTT,CASSVLGGGTEAFF
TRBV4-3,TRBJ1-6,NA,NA,TGCGCCAGCAGCCAAGAGTTGGGGACGAATTTTTCACCCCTCCACTTT,CASSQELGTNFSPLHF
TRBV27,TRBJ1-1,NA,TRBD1,TGTGCCAGCACCCCGAGACAGGGGAGGACTGAAGCTTTCTTT,CASTPRQGRTEAFF
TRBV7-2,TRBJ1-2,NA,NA,TGTGCCAGCAGCTTAGCTCACAGTAACTATGGCTACACCTTC,CASSLAHSNYGYTF
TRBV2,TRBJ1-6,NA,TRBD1,TGTGCCAGCAGAGAAGGGGGGTGGGACAGGGTTAATTCACCCCTCCACTTT,CASREGGWDRVNSPLHF
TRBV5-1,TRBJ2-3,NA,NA,TGCGCCAGCAGCCCCCAAGGGGGGTATGCCGATACGCAGTATTTT,CASSPQGGYADTQYF
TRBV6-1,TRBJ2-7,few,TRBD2,TGTGCCAGCAAACCGGGACTAGCGGGGGGGTACGAGCAGTACTTC,CASKPGLAGGYEQYF
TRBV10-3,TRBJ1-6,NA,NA,TGTGCCATCAGTGAGTCGATCCTGGGGGGCTCCTATAATTCACCCCTCCACTTT,CAISESILGGSYNSPLHF
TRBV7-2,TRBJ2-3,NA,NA,TGTGCCAGCAGCTTAAGTTCTGGCGGCACAGATACGCAGTATTTT,CASSLSSGGTDTQYF
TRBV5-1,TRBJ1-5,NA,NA,TGCGCCAGCAGCTTGGGAGGGGCCGGGCAGCCCCAGCATTTT,CASSLGGAGQPQHF
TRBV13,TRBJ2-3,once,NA,TGTGCCAGCAGCTTAGGCCGGGGCGGGAATACGCAGTATTTT,CASSLGRGGNTQYF
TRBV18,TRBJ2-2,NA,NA,TGTGCCAGCTCACGAAGCCCTGATCGCGGGGAGCTGTTTTTT,CASSRSPDRGELFF
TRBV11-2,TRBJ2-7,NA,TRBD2,TGTGCCAGCAGCTTAGGATCGGGGGGCTACGAGCAGTACTTC,CASSLGSGGYEQYF
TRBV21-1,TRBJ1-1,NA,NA,TGTGCCAGCAGCTCCCGGGACAGGGAAGGCACTGAAGCTTTCTTT,CASSSRDREGTEAFF
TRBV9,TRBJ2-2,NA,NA,TGTGCCAGCAGCCGGACAGCCGGGGAGCTGTTTTTT,CASSRTAGELFF
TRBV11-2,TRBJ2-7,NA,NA,TGTGCCAGCAGCTTACTCGGGGAGCAGTACTTC,CASSLLGEQYF
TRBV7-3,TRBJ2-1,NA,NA,TGTGCCAGCAGCGACGATAGCATCGGTGAGCAGTTCTTC,CASSDDSIGEQFF
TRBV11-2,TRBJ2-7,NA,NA,TGTGCCAGCAGCCCAGACAAGATGTGGGACGTGGGAGAGCAGTACTTC,CASSPDKMWDVGEQYF
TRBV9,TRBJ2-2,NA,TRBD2,TGTGCCAGCAGCGTTTCTAGCGGGGCTCACACCGGGGAGCTGTTTTTT,CASSVSSGAHTGELFF
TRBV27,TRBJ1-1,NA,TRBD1,TGTGCCAGCAGTTTATATCAGGGGGTGAACACTGAAGCTTTCTTT,CASSLYQGVNTEAFF
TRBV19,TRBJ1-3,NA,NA,TGTGCCAGTAGTGAACAGGGAAACACCATATATTTT,CASSEQGNTIYF
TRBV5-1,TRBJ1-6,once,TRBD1,TGCGCCAGCAGCTTGGGGGGGACAGGGGATTCACCCCTCCACTTT,CASSLGGTGDSPLHF
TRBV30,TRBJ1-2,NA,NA,TGTGCCTGGAGTGTAGGGGCACCGGGGAGTGGCTACACCTTC,CAWSVGAPGSGYTF
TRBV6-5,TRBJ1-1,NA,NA,TGTGCCAGCAGTCCCAAAGGGTGGGGGAACACTGAAGCTTTCTTT,CASSPKGWGNTEAFF
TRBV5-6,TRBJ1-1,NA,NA,TGTGCCAGCAGCTTCTTCATGACGAACACTGAAGCTTTCTTT,CASSFFMTNTEAFF
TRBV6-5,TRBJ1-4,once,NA,TGTGCCAGCACCAGGGGAGGGGCTAATGAAAAACTGTTTTTT,CASTRGGANEKLFF
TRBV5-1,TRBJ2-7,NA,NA,TGCGCCAGCAGCTTGGAAGTGGGATCCTACGAGCAGTACTTC,CASSLEVGSYEQYF
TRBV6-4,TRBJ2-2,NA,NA,TGTGCCAGCAGCCCCGGGGACACCGGGGAGCTGTTTTTT,CASSPGDTGELFF
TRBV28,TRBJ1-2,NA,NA,TGTGCCAGCAGACCACAGAGCACCTATGGCTACACCTTC,CASRPQSTYGYTF
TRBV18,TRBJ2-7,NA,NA,TGTGCCAGCTCACCTGCGGGGCCATCCTACGAGCAGTACTTC,CASSPAGPSYEQYF
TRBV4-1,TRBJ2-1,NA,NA,TGCGCCAGCAGCCAAGGGGGCCTTCGGGACGAAACCAATGAGCAGTTCTTC,CASSQGGLRDETNEQFF
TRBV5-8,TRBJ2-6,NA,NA,TGTGCCAGCGAACCTCTGGGTGACTCTGGGGCCAACGTCCTGACTTTC,CASEPLGDSGANVLTF
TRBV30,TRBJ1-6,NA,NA,TGTGCCTGGAGGATGACCCGAAGCTCCTATAATTCACCCCTCCACTTT,CAWRMTRSSYNSPLHF
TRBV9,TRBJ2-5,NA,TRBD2,TGTGCCAGCAGCGTCGGGGGGGCAGACATAGAGACCCAGTACTTC,CASSVGGADIETQYF
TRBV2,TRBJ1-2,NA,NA,TGTGCCAGCAGTGAAGGGACGGGGGGCTCGAACTATGGCTACACCTTC,CASSEGTGGSNYGYTF
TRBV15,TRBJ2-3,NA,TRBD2,TGTGCCACCAGCAGAGAATCGGGCGGGGGACGCACAGATACGCAGTATTTT,CATSRESGGGRTDTQYF
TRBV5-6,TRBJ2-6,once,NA,TGTGCCAGCAGCTATACCAGTTCGGGGCCCAAAGTCCTGACTTTC,CASSYTSSGPKVLTF
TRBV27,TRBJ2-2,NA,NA,TGTGCCAGCAAACGCAAGCCAACGCCGTACAGGGAGAGGGGAATCGGGGAGCTGTTTTTT,CASKRKPTPYRERGIGELFF
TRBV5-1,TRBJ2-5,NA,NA,TGCGCCAGCAGCAAGACTCAACCGAGCCAAGAGACCCAGTACTTC,CASSKTQPSQETQYF
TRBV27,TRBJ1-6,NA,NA,TGTGCCAGCAGGTCATCGTTCAATTCACCCCTCCACTTT,CASRSSFNSPLHF
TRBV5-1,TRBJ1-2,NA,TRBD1,TGCGCCAGCAGCTCGGACAGGGACTATGGCTACACCTTC,CASSSDRDYGYTF
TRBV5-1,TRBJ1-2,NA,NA,TGCGCCAGCAGCTTGACTGTAAACTATGGCTACACCTTC,CASSLTVNYGYTF
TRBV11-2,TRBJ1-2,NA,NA,TGTGCCAGCAGCTTGGCTTCCTATGGCTACACCTTC,CASSLASYGYTF
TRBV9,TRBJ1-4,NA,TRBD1,TGTGCCAGCAGCTCGGGGTCCGAGGGGGCAAAACTGTTTTTT,CASSSGSEGAKLFF
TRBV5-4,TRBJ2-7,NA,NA,TGTGCCAGCAGCTTGGGGGGCCCCGGGAACTACGAGCAGTACTTC,CASSLGGPGNYEQYF
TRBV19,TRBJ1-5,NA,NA,TGTGCCAGTAGTACGCAGGAGGATCAGCCCCAGCATTTT,CASSTQEDQPQHF